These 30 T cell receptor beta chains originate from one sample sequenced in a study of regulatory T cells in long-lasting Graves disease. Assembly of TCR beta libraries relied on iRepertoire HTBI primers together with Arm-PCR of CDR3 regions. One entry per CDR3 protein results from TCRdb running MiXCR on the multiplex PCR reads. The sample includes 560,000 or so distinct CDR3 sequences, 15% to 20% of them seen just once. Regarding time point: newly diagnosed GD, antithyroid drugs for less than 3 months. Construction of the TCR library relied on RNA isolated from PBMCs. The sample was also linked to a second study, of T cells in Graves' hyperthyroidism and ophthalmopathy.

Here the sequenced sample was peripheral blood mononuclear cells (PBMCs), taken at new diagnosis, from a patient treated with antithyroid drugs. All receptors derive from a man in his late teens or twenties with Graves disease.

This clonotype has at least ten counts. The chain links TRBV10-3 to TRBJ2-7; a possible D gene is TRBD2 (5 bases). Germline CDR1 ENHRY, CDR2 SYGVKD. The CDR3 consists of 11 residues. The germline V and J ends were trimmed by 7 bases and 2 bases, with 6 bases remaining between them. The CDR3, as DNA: TGTGCCATCAAGACTACCTACGAGCAGTACTTC. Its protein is CAIKTTYEQYF.

CDR3 nucleotide sequence: TGCAGTGCGACCGGGACCGACTACAATGAGCAGTTCTTC. It specifies CSATGTDYNEQFF. The V gene is TRBV20-1, the J gene TRBJ2-1; the D gene could be TRBD1 or TRBD2 (5 bases each). The ends were cut back, 6 bases at V and 3 bases at J, with 12 bases in the middle. This CDR3 is built from 13 residues. Germline V gene sequence: CDR1 DFQATT, CDR2 SNEGSKA (reference sequence).

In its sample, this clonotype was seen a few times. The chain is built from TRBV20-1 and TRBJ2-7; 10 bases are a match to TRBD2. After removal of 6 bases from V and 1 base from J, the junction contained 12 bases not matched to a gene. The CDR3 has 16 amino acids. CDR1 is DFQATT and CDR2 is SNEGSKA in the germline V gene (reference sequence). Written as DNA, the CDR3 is TGCAGTGCCCCCGCCCCCGGGACTAGCGTATCCTACGAGCAGTACTTC. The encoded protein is CSAPAPGTSVSYEQYF.

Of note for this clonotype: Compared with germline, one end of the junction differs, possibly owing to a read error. The CDR3 DNA sequence: TGTGCTAGCAGCTTAGCGATAACTAGCGGAGGATACAATGAGCAGTTCTTC. Encoded protein: CASSLAITSGGYNEQFF. J is TRBJ2-1 and V is TRBV7-7; 8 bases match TRBD2. Looked up from germline, CDR1 is SSHAT and CDR2 is FNYEAQ (reference sequence). This CDR3 has 17 residues. Together with reference TRBV7-7 and TRBJ2-1, the CDR3 gives the full variable domain: GAGVSQSPRYKVTKRGQDVTLRCDPISSHATLYWYQQALGQGPEFLTYFNYEAQPDKSGLPSDRFSAERPEGSISTLTIQRTEQRDSAMYRCASSLAITSGGYNEQFFGPGTRLTVL.

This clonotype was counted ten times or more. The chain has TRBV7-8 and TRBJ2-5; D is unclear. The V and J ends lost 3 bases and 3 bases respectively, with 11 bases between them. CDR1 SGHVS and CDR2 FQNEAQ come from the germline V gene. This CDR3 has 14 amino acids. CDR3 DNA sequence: TGTGCCAGCAGCTTGTCAATTGGAGAAGAGACCCAGTACTTC. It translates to CASSLSIGEETQYF.

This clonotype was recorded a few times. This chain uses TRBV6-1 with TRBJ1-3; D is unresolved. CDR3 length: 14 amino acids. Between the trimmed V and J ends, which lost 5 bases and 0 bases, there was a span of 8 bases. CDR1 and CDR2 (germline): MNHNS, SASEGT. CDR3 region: CASSSSNSGNTIYF. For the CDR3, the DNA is TGTGCCAGCAGTAGCAGCAACTCTGGAAACACCATATATTTT.

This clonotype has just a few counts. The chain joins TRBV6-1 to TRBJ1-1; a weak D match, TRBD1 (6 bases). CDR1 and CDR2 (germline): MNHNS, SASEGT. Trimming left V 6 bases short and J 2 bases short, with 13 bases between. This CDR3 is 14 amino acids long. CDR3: CASRRGGHNTEAFF. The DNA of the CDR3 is TGTGCCAGCAGGCGGGGGGGACACAACACTGAAGCTTTCTTT.

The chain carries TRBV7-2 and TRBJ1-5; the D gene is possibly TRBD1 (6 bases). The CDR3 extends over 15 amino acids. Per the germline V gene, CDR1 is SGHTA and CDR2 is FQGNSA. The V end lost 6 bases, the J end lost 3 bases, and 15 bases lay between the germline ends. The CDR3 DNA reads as TGTGCCAGCAGTCCAACAGGGACAACCAATCAGCCCCAGCATTTT. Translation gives CASSPTGTTNQPQHF.

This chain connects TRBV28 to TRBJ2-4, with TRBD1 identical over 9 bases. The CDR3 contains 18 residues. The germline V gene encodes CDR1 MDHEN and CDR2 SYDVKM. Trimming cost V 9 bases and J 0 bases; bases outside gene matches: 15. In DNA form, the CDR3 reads TGTGCCAGTAAACCGGGACAGGGTGGGAATCTAGCCAAAAACATTCAGTACTTC. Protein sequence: CASKPGQGGNLAKNIQYF.

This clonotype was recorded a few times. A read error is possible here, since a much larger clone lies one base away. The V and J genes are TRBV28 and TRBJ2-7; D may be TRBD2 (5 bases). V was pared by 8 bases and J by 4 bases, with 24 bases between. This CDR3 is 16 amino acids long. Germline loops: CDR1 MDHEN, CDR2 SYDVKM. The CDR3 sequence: CASWRTPAKWNYEQYF. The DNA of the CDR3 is TGTGCCAGCTGGAGGACTCCGGCCAAATGGAATTACGAGCAGTACTTC.

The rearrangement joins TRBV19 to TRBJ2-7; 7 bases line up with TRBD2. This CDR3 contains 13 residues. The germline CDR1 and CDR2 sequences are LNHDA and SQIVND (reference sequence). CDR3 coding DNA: TGTGCATCGGGCAGGGCGGGAGACTACGAGCAGTACTTC. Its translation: CASGRAGDYEQYF.

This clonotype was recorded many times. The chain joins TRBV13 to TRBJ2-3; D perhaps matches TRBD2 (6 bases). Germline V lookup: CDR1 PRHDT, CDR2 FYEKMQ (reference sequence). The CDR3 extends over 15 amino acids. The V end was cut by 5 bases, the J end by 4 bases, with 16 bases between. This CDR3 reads CASSPHGRGADTQYF. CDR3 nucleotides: TGTGCCAGCAGCCCCCACGGGAGAGGGGCAGATACGCAGTATTTT.

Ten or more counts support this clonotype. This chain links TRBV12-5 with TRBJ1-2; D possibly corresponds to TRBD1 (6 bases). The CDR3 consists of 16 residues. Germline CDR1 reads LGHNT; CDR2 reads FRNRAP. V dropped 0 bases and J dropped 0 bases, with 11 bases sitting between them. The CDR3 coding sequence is TGTGCTAGTGGTTTGGTACTAGGGACAACTAACTATGGCTACACCTTC. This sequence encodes CASGLVLGTTNYGYTF.

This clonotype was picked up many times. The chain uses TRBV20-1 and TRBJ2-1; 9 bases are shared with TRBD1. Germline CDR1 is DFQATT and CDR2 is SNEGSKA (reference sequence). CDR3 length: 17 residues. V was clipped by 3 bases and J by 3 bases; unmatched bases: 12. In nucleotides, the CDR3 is TGCAGTGCTAGGGGGGGGAGTAGGACAGGGGACTACAATGAGCAGTTCTTC. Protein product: CSARGGSRTGDYNEQFF.

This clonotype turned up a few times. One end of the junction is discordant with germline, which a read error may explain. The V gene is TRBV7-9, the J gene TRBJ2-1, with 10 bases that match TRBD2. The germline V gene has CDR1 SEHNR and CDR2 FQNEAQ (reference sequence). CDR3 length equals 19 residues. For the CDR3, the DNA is TGTGCCAGCAGCTTAGGAGAACTAGCGGGATATGGGCGTATCGGTGAGCAGCTCTTC. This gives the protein CASSLGELAGYGRIGEQLF.

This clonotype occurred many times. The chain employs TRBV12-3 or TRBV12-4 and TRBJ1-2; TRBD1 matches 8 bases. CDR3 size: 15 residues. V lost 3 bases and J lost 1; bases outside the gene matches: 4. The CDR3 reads CASSFQGAGNYGYTF. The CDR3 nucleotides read TGTGCCAGCAGTTTTCAGGGGGCTGGTAACTATGGCTACACCTTC.

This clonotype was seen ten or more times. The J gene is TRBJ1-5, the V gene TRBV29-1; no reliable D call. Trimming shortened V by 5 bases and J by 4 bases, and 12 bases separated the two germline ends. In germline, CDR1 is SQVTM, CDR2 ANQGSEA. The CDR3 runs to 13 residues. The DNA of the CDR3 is TGCAGCGTTCTCCTCGGGCCGAATCAGCCCCAGCATTTT. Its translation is CSVLLGPNQPQHF.

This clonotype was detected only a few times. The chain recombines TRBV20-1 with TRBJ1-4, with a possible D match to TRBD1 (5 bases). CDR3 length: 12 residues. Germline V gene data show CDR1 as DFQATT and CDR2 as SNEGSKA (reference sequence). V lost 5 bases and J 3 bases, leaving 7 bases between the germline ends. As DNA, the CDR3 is TGCAGTGCTGGGGCCCCTAATGAAAAACTGTTTTTT. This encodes CSAGAPNEKLFF.

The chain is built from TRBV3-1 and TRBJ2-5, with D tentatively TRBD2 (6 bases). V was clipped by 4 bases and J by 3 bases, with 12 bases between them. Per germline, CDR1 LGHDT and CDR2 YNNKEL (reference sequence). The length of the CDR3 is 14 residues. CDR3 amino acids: CASSPGVGEETQYF. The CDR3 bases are TGTGCCAGCAGCCCGGGGGTGGGAGAAGAGACCCAGTACTTC.

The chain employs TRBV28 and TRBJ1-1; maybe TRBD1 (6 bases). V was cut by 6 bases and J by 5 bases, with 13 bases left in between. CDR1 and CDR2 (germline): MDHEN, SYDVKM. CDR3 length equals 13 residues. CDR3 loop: CASRSTGGTEAFF. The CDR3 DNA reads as TGTGCCAGCAGGTCGACAGGAGGGACTGAAGCTTTCTTT.

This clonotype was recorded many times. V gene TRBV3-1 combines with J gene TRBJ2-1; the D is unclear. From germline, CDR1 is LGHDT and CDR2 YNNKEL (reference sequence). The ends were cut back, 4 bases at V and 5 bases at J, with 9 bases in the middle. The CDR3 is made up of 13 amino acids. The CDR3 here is CASSRVGNNEQFF. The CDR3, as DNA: TGTGCCAGCAGCCGTGTGGGTAACAATGAGCAGTTCTTC.

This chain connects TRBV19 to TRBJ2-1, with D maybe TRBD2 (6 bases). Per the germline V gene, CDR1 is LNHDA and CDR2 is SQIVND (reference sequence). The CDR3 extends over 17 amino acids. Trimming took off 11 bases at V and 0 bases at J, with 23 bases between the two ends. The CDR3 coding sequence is TGTGCCTCTGTACTTAGCGGCTTTCCCAGCTCCTACAATGAGCAGTTCTTC. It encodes CASVLSGFPSSYNEQFF. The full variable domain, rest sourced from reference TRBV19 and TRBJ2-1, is DGGITQSPKYLFRKEGQNVTLSCEQNLNHDAMYWYRQDPGQGLRLIYYSQIVNDFQKGDIAEGYSVSREKKESFPLTVTSAQKNPTAFYLCASVLSGFPSSYNEQFFGPGTRLTVL.

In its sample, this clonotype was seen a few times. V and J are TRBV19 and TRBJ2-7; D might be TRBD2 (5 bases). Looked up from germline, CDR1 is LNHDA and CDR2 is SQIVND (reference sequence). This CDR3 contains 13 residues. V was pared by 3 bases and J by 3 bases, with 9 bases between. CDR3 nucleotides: TGTGCCAGTAGTATCGGACGGGGCTACGAGCAGTACTTC. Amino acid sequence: CASSIGRGYEQYF. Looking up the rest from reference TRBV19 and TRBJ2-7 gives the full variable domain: DGGITQSPKYLFRKEGQNVTLSCEQNLNHDAMYWYRQDPGQGLRLIYYSQIVNDFQKGDIAEGYSVSREKKESFPLTVTSAQKNPTAFYLCASSIGRGYEQYFGPGTRLTVT.

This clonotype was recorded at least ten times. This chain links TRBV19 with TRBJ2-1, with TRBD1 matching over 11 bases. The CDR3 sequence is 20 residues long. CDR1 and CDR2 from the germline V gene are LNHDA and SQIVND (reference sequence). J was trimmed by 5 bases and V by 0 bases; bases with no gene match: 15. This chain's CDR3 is CASSIDPWSFGQGADNEQFF. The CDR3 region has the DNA TGTGCCAGTAGTATAGATCCATGGTCATTTGGACAGGGGGCGGACAATGAGCAGTTCTTC.

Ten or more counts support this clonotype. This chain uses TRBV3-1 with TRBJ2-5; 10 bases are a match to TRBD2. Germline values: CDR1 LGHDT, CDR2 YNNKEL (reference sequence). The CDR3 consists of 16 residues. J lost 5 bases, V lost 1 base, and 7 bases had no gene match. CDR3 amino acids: CASSQGRLAGVETQYF. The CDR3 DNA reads TGTGCCAGCAGCCAAGGGCGGCTAGCGGGAGTGGAGACCCAGTACTTC.

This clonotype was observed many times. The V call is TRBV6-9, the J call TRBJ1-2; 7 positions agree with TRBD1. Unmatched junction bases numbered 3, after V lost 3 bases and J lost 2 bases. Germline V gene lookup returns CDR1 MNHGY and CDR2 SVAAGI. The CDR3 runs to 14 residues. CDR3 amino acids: CASSYGQENYGYTF. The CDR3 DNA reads TGTGCCAGCAGTTACGGACAGGAGAACTATGGCTACACCTTC.

The CDR3 is CASSRSQGAYEQYF. CDR3 coding DNA: TGTGCCAGCAGTCGTTCGCAGGGGGCCTACGAGCAGTACTTC. J is TRBJ2-7 and V is TRBV2; TRBD1 aligns across 7 bases. Germline V gene sequence: CDR1 SNHLY, CDR2 FYNNEI. J was trimmed by 2 bases and V by 5 bases; bases with no gene match: 6. The CDR3 has 14 amino acids.

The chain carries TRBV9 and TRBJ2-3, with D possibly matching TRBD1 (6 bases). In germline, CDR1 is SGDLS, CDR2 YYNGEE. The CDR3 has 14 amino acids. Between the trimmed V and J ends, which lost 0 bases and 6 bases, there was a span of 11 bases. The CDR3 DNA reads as TGTGCCAGCAGCGTAGTTGGGGGCAAGGATACGCAGTATTTT. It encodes CASSVVGGKDTQYF.

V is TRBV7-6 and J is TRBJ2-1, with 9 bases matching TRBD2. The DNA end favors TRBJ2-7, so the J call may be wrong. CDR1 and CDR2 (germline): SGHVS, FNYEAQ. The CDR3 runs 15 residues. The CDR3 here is CASSLGLAVYNEQYF. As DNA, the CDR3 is TGTGCCAGCAGCTTGGGACTAGCAGTATACAATGAGCAGTACTTC.

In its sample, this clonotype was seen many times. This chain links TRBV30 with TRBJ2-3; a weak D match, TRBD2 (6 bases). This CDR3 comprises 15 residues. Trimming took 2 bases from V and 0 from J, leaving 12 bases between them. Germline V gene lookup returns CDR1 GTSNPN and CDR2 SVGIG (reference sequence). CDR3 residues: CAWSRSGLSTDTQYF. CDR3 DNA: TGTGCCTGGAGTAGGAGCGGGCTAAGCACAGATACGCAGTATTTT.